This entry lists 22 T cell receptor beta chains sequenced from one sample in a study of shared clonotypes between healthy human individuals. Produced via immunoSEQ multiplex PCR; TCRdb's table is partial and in-frame only. The repertoire includes approximately 2,000,000 clones, 92% of them detected once, and 0.37% sits in the top ten. Sequenced: naive CD4+ T cells from PBMCs. Subset: CD45RA+ positively selected. Every receptor here comes from a man younger than 35 in good health. Some clones in this sample may be carry-over from other donors' samples.

V is TRBV6-5 and J is TRBJ1-2, with TRBD1 matching 7 bases. This CDR3 contains 14 residues. Germline assignment: CDR1 MNHEY and CDR2 SVGAGI. Trimming at V came to 5 bases and at J to 8 bases, leaving 11 bases not matched to a gene. The CDR3 here is CASSRLLGGFGYTF. Written as DNA, the CDR3 is TGTGCCAGCAGTCGGCTTTTAGGGGGCTTCGGCTACACCTTC.

The rearrangement joins TRBV5-6 to TRBJ1-1; maybe TRBD1 (6 bases). Germline CDR1 is SGHDT and CDR2 is YYEEEE. Trimming cost V 2 bases and J 0 bases, with 17 bases left between them. The CDR3 consists of 17 residues. CDR3 nucleotide sequence: TGTGCCAGCAGCTTCGACCCCGGGGGGCCCATGAACACTGAAGCTTTCTTT. Amino acid sequence: CASSFDPGGPMNTEAFF.

This rearrangement joins TRBV5-1 to TRBJ2-5; 10 nucleotides match TRBD1. The CDR3 runs 16 residues. Losses at the gene ends were 0 bases for V and 3 bases for J; bases not matched to a gene: 5. Germline CDR1 SGHRS, CDR2 YFSETQ. The DNA for the CDR3 is TGCGCCAGCAGCTTGGTACCTGGGACAGGGGAAGAGACCCAGTACTTC. Translation gives CASSLVPGTGEETQYF.

The chain recombines TRBV10-3 with TRBJ2-5; maybe TRBD2 (5 bases). Germline CDR1 reads ENHRY; CDR2 reads SYGVKD. The germline V and J ends were trimmed by 6 bases and 4 bases, with 18 bases remaining between them. This CDR3 is 15 amino acids long. In DNA form, the CDR3 reads TGTGCCATCAGCGAGCAGAGGGCCGGAGGAGAGACCCAGTACTTC. Its protein is CAISEQRAGGETQYF.

This sequence joins TRBV5-6 and TRBJ1-1; a weak D match, TRBD1 (5 bases). V was shortened by 1 base and J by 0 bases, with 13 bases between the two germline ends. CDR1 is SGHDT, CDR2 YYEEEE, per germline. The CDR3 runs to 16 residues. CDR3 sequence (DNA): TGTGCCAGCAGCTTGTGGGGGTCAGGAATGAACACTGAAGCTTTCTTT. Translated, it gives CASSLWGSGMNTEAFF.

The chain carries TRBV4-2 and TRBJ2-1; D is uncertain. Germline lookup yields CDR1 LGHNA and CDR2 YNFKEQ. The CDR3 has 13 residues. V was pared by 4 bases and J by 8 bases, with 12 bases between. CDR3 in amino acids: CASSPQVGDEQFF. In DNA form, the CDR3 reads TGTGCCAGCAGCCCCCAAGTGGGCGATGAGCAGTTCTTC.

The V and J genes are TRBV5-5 and TRBJ1-5; weak D call: TRBD1 (5 bases). V gave up 2 bases and J gave up 0 bases, with 12 bases separating them. Germline V gene sequence: CDR1 SGHKS, CDR2 YYEKEE (reference sequence). This CDR3 region has 16 residues. CDR3: CASSFSGLISNQPQHF. In DNA form, the CDR3 reads TGTGCCAGCAGCTTCTCAGGGTTGATTAGCAATCAGCCCCAGCATTTT.

A remark on this clone: The sample holds other DNA sequences that translate to the same CDR3. The V and J genes are TRBV5-4 and TRBJ2-1, with D unclear. Between the trimmed V and J ends, which lost 0 bases and 0 bases, there was a span of 7 bases. This CDR3 spans 15 amino acids. CDR1 SGHNT and CDR2 YYREEE come from the germline V gene (reference sequence). The CDR3 nucleotides read TGTGCCAGCAGCTTGGGAGTGAGCTCCTACAATGAGCAGTTCTTC. This sequence encodes CASSLGVSSYNEQFF.

This sequence joins TRBV7-3 and TRBJ2-1; no firm D call. There are 15 residues in the CDR3. The V gene lost 0 bases and the J gene lost 4 bases, with 10 bases spanning the gap. Germline CDR1 is SGHTA and CDR2 is FQGTGA. This CDR3 reads CASSLTPDGYNEQFF. The DNA of the CDR3 is TGTGCCAGCAGCTTAACCCCGGACGGGTACAATGAGCAGTTCTTC.

Remarks on this clone: Additional DNA sequences in this sample encode the identical CDR3. The chain combines TRBV19 with TRBJ1-5; D remains unclear. Trimming removed 1 base from V and 4 bases from J, with 2 bases in between. From germline, CDR1 is LNHDA and CDR2 SQIVND (reference sequence). This CDR3 has 12 residues. The CDR3 region has the DNA TGTGCCAGTAGTATAGGGAATCAGCCCCAGCATTTT. Protein sequence: CASSIGNQPQHF.

The chain uses TRBV11-2 and TRBJ2-5; perhaps TRBD1 as D (5 bases). CDR3 length: 15 amino acids. The germline V gene has CDR1 SGHAT and CDR2 FQNNGV. Trimming took 5 bases from V and 2 from J, leaving 15 bases between them. The CDR3, as DNA: TGTGCCAGCAGCGGGGCCTGGTGGGCGCAAGAGACCCAGTACTTC. Translating gives CASSGAWWAQETQYF.

The rearrangement uses TRBV30 and TRBJ2-7; 7 nucleotides align to TRBD1. V gave up 6 bases and J gave up 6 bases; unmatched junction bases: 11. The germline gives CDR1 GTSNPN, CDR2 SVGIG (reference sequence). CDR3 length: 13 amino acids. The CDR3 bases are TGTGCCTGCCAGGAAGGGGGCGTTGTCGAGCAGTACTTC. This encodes CACQEGGVVEQYF. The variable domain in full, with the rest retrieved from reference TRBV30 and TRBJ2-7, is SQTIHQWPATLVQPVGSPLSLECTVEGTSNPNLYWYRQAAGRGLQLLFYSVGIGQISSEVPQNLSASRPQDRQFILSSKKLLLSDSGFYLCACQEGGVVEQYFGPGTRLTVT.

V is TRBV6-1 and J is TRBJ1-1; 7 nucleotides agree with TRBD1. CDR1 is MNHNS and CDR2 is SASEGT in the germline V gene. The CDR3 totals 15 residues. J gave up 4 bases and V 3 bases, and 8 bases lay outside the gene matches. CDR3 loop: CASSDRGDSSTEAFF. Written as DNA, the CDR3 is TGTGCCAGCAGTGACCGGGGGGACAGCTCCACTGAAGCTTTCTTT.

The V call is TRBV5-1, the J call TRBJ2-2, with unresolved D. The V end was cut by 0 bases, the J end by 0 bases, with 6 bases between. CDR1 is SGHRS, CDR2 YFSETQ, per germline. The length of the CDR3 is 15 residues. The CDR3 loop reads CASSLVQANTGELFF. DNA for the CDR3: TGCGCCAGCAGCTTGGTTCAGGCGAACACCGGGGAGCTGTTTTTT.

The chain carries TRBV5-1 and TRBJ2-5, with TRBD1 identical over 7 bases. The J segment lost 5 bases and the V segment lost 4 bases, leaving 11 bases of the junction unmatched. The CDR3 runs 15 residues. Germline V gene lookup returns CDR1 SGHRS and CDR2 YFSETQ. The CDR3 loop reads CASSSRDSGWETQYF. The CDR3 region has the DNA TGCGCCAGCAGCAGCCGGGACAGCGGTTGGGAGACCCAGTACTTC.

This chain connects TRBV7-8 to TRBJ1-5; D is ambiguous. The V gene's germline CDR1 is SGHVS and CDR2 FQNEAQ. There are 15 residues in the CDR3. Between the trimmed V and J ends, which lost 5 bases and 2 bases, there was a span of 13 bases. Here the CDR3 DNA reads TGTGCCAGCAGCCTTGGGTCAGAACGCAATCAGCCCCAGCATTTT. Translation gives CASSLGSERNQPQHF.

This clone was recorded only once. The J gene is TRBJ1-1, the V gene TRBV7-3; 11 bases are shared with TRBD1. The CDR3 loop spans 16 amino acids. The germline V gene has CDR1 SGHTA and CDR2 FQGTGA. The ends lost 2 bases at V and 3 bases at J; junction bases unmatched: 5. The CDR3 here is CASSLFGQGAYTEAFF. In nucleotides, the CDR3 is TGTGCCAGCAGCTTATTCGGACAGGGGGCTTACACTGAAGCTTTCTTT.

The chain joins TRBV5-1 to TRBJ1-4, with TRBD1 matching over 8 bases. CDR3 length: 16 amino acids. The junction had 11 bases not matched to a gene; V was cut back by 2 bases and J by 8 bases. The germline gives CDR1 SGHRS, CDR2 YFSETQ. The CDR3 sequence: CASSLGQGGSEEKLFF. CDR3 nucleotides: TGCGCCAGCAGCTTAGGACAGGGCGGTAGTGAAGAAAAACTGTTTTTT.

This chain connects TRBV7-8 to TRBJ2-5; 7 positions match TRBD2. The J call may be wrong; the DNA end is better matched by TRBJ2-7. Germline V gene data show CDR1 as SGHVS and CDR2 as FQNEAQ. CDR3 length: 14 residues. For the CDR3, the DNA is TGTGCCAGCAGTTCAACCCGGGAGGTCTACGAGCAGTACTTC. Protein: CASSSTREVYEQYF.

This clone was recorded once. For the CDR3, the DNA is TGTGCCAGCAGCCAAGGGAGCGGGAGAAATGAGCAGTTCTTC. Protein sequence: CASSQGSGRNEQFF. The V gene is TRBV4-2, the J gene TRBJ2-1; 8 bases are shared with TRBD2. The CDR3 contains 14 residues. The V and J ends lost 1 base and 7 bases, in that order; junction bases with no gene match: 3. Germline V gene lookup returns CDR1 LGHNA and CDR2 YNFKEQ.

This sequence joins TRBV30 and TRBJ1-6, with 7 nucleotides matching TRBD1. The trim removed 5 bases at V and 4 bases at J, leaving 5 bases unmatched. This CDR3 is built from 14 residues. CDR1 and CDR2 (germline): GTSNPN, SVGIG (reference sequence). The CDR3 DNA is TGTGCCTGGGACAGGGCAAATTATAATTCACCCCTCCACTTT. Translating gives CAWDRANYNSPLHF.

V usage is TRBV5-1 and J usage is TRBJ2-2; 9 bases are a match to TRBD2. The V gene end was trimmed by 6 bases and the J gene end by 0 bases; junction bases not matched to a gene: 3. Germline V gives CDR1 SGHRS, CDR2 YFSETQ. The CDR3 consists of 15 residues. The CDR3 loop reads CASMASGTNTGELFF. CDR3 DNA: TGCGCCAGCATGGCTAGCGGGACGAACACCGGGGAGCTGTTTTTT.